The source of this T cell receptor (beta chain) is a study of CD8 T cells in ankylosing spondylitis. General study findings and limits: Researchers reportedly found disease-linked clones significantly enriched in matched ankylosing spondylitis synovial fluid. Clones linked to the disease showed a CD8+ phenotype. They occurred at relatively low frequencies in peripheral blood. Reports of some motif variants in reactive arthritis synovial fluid and blood predate this one. What seemed typical of ankylosing spondylitis blood was a TCR beta motif built from eight highly homologous variants.

Germline V gene lookup returns CDR1 MGHRA and CDR2 YSYEKL. Trimming left V 0 bases short and J 2 bases short, with 23 bases between. The CDR3 contains 19 residues. In TCRdb, the 5' RACE reads were re-called with MiXCR into one record per CDR3 protein. The sample lists roughly 91,000 distinct CDR3 sequences; almost 8.5% were seen once. This clonotype was picked up many times. Its target is not known. V is TRBV4-1 and J is TRBJ2-7; D may be TRBD1 or TRBD2 (5 bases each). The receptor's source is a male donor with ankylosing spondylitis or in good health (not recorded which). The sample taken for sequencing was blood, either unsorted or a sorted T cell fraction (not recorded which). DNA for the CDR3: TGCGCCAGCAGCCAAGAGAGACGGCCAGGCGGTGGGGGTCCCTACGAGCAGTACTTC. This translates into CASSQERRPGGGGPYEQYF.